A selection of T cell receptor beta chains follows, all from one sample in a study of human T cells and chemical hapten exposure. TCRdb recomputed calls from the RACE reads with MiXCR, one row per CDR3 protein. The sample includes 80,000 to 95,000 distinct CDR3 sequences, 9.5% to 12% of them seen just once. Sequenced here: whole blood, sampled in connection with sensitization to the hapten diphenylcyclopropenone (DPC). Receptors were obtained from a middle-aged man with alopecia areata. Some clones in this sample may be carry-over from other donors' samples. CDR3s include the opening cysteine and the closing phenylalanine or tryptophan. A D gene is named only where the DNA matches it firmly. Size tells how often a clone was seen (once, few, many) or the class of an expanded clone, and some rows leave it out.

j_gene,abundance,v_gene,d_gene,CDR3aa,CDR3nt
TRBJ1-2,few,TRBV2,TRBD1,CASRGIPGTGEAKAYGYTF,TGTGCCAGCAGAGGGATTCCCGGGACAGGGGAAGCTAAAGCGTATGGCTACACCTTC
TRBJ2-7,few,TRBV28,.,CASSPYSLAAGVYEQYF,TGTGCCAGCAGTCCCTACTCCCTCGCAGCGGGTGTCTACGAGCAGTACTTC
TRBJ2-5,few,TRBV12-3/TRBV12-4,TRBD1,CASRPDRVQETQYF,TGTGCCAGCAGGCCTGACAGGGTCCAAGAGACCCAGTACTTC
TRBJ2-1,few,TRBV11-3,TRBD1,CASSGQGFWSYNEQFF,TGTGCCAGCAGCGGACAGGGGTTTTGGTCCTACAATGAGCAGTTCTTC
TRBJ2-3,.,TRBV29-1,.,CSVEDKLATDTQYF,TGCAGCGTTGAAGATAAGCTGGCCACAGATACGCAGTATTTT
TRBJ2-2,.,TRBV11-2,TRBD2,CASSPLAGEGGELFF,TGTGCCAGCAGCCCGCTAGCGGGAGAGGGCGGGGAGCTGTTTTTT
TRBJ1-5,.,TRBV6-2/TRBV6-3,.,CASSYDAGQYSNQPQHF,TGTGCCAGCAGTTACGACGCCGGACAGTATAGCAATCAGCCCCAGCATTTT
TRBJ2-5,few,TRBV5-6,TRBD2,CASSFGLAGGSVRETQYF,TGTGCCAGCAGCTTCGGACTAGCGGGAGGGTCGGTGCGAGAGACCCAGTACTTC
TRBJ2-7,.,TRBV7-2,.,CASSLELLYEQYF,TGTGCCAGCAGCTTAGAGTTATTGTACGAGCAGTACTTC
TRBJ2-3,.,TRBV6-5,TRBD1,CASRLLGQGVNGIDTQYF,TGTGCCAGCAGATTATTGGGACAGGGGGTCAACGGTATAGATACGCAGTATTTT
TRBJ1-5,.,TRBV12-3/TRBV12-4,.,CASSISTGLGQPQHF,TGTGCCAGCAGTATTTCGACGGGCCTCGGTCAGCCCCAGCATTTT
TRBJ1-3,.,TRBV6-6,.,CASIKAALSGNTIYF,TGTGCCAGCATTAAGGCGGCACTCTCTGGAAACACCATATATTTT
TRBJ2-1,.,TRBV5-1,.,CASSLGIHEQFF,TGCGCCAGCAGCTTGGGGATCCATGAGCAGTTCTTC
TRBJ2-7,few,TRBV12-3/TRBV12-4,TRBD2,CASTLGGRRDEQYF,TGTGCCAGCACCCTCGGCGGGAGGAGGGACGAGCAGTACTTC
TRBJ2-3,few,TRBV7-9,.,CASSLAQGRGSTDTQYF,TGTGCCAGCAGCTTAGCTCAGGGGCGGGGCTCCACAGATACGCAGTATTTT
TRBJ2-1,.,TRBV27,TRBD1,CASSSVQGAYEQFF,TGTGCCAGCAGTTCAGTCCAGGGGGCCTATGAGCAGTTCTTC
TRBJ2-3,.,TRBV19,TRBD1,CASSRQGHTDTQYF,TGTGCCAGTAGCCGACAGGGACACACAGATACGCAGTATTTT
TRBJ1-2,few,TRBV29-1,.,CSVVGGAGGYTF,TGCAGCGTTGTAGGAGGGGCTGGGGGCTACACCTTC
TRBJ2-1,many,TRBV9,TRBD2,CASAHPTSGRGDEQFF,TGTGCCTCAGCGCACCCGACTAGCGGGAGGGGGGATGAGCAGTTCTTC
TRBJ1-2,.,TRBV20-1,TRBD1,CSALTGTGGNGYTF,TGCAGTGCCTTAACCGGGACAGGGGGCAATGGCTACACCTTC
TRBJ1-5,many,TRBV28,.,CASSFDSNQPQHF,TGTGCCAGCAGTTTTGATAGCAATCAGCCCCAGCATTTT
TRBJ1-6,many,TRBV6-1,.,CASSENGALHF,TGTGCCAGCAGTGAAAATGGGGCCCTCCACTTT
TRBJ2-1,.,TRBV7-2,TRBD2,CASSLDGTSGVDEQFF,TGTGCCAGCAGCTTAGACGGGACTAGCGGGGTTGATGAGCAGTTCTTC
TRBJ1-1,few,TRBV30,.,CAWRQARNTEAFF,TGTGCCTGGAGACAGGCGAGGAACACTGAAGCTTTCTTT
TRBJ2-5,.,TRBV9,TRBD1,CASSPGQGAVETQYF,TGTGCCAGCAGCCCCGGACAGGGGGCCGTGGAGACCCAGTACTTC
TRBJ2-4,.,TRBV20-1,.,CSARDEGRLAKNIQYF,TGCAGTGCTAGAGATGAGGGACGCTTAGCCAAAAACATTCAGTACTTC
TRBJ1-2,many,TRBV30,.,CAWSVQAGSLYTF,TGTGCCTGGAGTGTACAGGCAGGTAGCCTCTACACCTTC
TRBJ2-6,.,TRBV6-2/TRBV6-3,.,CASSQPPQDSFSGANVLTF,TGTGCCAGCAGTCAACCTCCACAGGATAGTTTTTCTGGGGCCAACGTCCTGACTTTC
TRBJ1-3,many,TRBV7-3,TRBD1,CASSQTGGNTIYF,TGTGCCAGCAGTCAGACAGGGGGCAACACCATATATTTT
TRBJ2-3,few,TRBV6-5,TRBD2,CASSYLASGTGADTQYF,TGTGCCAGCAGTTACTTGGCTAGCGGGACGGGCGCAGATACGCAGTATTTT
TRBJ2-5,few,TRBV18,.,CASSPPVVPETQYF,TGTGCCAGCTCACCACCCGTGGTCCCGGAGACCCAGTACTTC
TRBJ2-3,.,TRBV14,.,CASSHRGGDTQYF,TGTGCCAGCAGCCATAGGGGGGGAGATACGCAGTATTTT
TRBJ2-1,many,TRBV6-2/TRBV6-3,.,CASRAGGGGEQFF,TGTGCCAGCAGGGCCGGAGGGGGAGGGGAGCAGTTCTTC
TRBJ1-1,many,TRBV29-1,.,CSVQGTGEAFF,TGCAGCGTCCAAGGTACTGGGGAAGCTTTCTTT
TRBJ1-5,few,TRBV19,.,CASSMGSAHQPQHF,TGTGCCAGTAGTATGGGATCCGCCCATCAGCCCCAGCATTTT
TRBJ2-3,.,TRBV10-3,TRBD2,CAISNGLAGVLRDTQYF,TGTGCCATCAGTAACGGACTAGCGGGCGTGCTGCGAGATACGCAGTATTTT
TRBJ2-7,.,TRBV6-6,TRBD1,CASSRDRAVTHEQYF,TGTGCCAGCAGCCGCGACAGGGCTGTTACCCACGAGCAGTACTTC
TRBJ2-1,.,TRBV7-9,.,CASSSATDPYNEQFF,TGTGCCAGCAGCTCAGCAACGGACCCCTACAATGAGCAGTTCTTC
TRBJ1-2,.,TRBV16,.,CASTLYDRPSGGYTF,TGTGCCAGCACCCTCTACGACAGGCCCTCAGGGGGCTACACCTTC
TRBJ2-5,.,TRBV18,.,CASSPAGKTQYF,TGTGCCAGCTCCCCCGCCGGAAAGACCCAGTACTTC
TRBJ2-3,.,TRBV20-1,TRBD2,CSARDPKAGGPGTDTQYF,TGCAGTGCTAGAGATCCAAAAGCGGGAGGGCCGGGCACAGATACGCAGTATTTT
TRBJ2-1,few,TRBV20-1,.,CSAVPAPYNEQFF,TGCAGTGCCGTTCCCGCACCCTACAATGAGCAGTTCTTC
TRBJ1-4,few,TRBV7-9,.,CASSLGQEKLFF,TGTGCCAGCAGCTTAGGACAGGAAAAACTGTTTTTT
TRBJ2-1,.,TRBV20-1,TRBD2,CSAHGSGRVRRSEQFF,TGCAGTGCCCATGGGAGCGGGAGGGTTAGGAGAAGTGAGCAGTTCTTC
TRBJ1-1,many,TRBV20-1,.,CSASQGWQEYEAFF,TGCAGTGCTAGTCAAGGTTGGCAGGAGTATGAAGCTTTCTTT
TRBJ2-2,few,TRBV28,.,CASRSGLPPGELFF,TGTGCCAGCAGATCTGGTCTCCCCCCCGGGGAGCTGTTTTTT
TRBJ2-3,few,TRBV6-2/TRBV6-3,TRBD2,CASNARTSGRGDTQYF,TGTGCCAGCAACGCCAGGACTAGCGGGCGAGGAGATACGCAGTATTTT
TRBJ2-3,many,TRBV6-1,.,CASSPSADTQYF,TGTGCCAGCTCCCCGAGCGCAGATACGCAGTATTTT
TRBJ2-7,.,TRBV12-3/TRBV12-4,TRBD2,CASSGLGKYEQYF,TGTGCCAGCAGTGGACTAGGGAAGTACGAGCAGTACTTC
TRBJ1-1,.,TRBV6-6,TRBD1,CASSYGTGNTEAFF,TGTGCCAGCAGTTACGGGACAGGGAACACTGAAGCTTTCTTT
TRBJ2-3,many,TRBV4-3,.,CASSPGGPSTDTQYF,TGCGCCAGCAGCCCGGGGGGCCCTAGCACAGATACGCAGTATTTT
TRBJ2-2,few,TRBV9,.,CASSEGAGELFF,TGTGCCAGCAGCGAAGGGGCCGGGGAGCTGTTTTTT
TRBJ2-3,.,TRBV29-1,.,CSVQGGMIDTQYF,TGCAGCGTTCAAGGCGGGATGATCGATACGCAGTATTTT
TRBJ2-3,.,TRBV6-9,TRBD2,CASSKRGPSTDTQYF,TGTGCCAGCAGCAAGCGGGGGCCCAGCACAGATACGCAGTATTTT
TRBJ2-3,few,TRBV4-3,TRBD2,CASSQSVRGFSGRNTQYF,TGCGCCAGCAGCCAGTCGGTACGAGGTTTTAGCGGGAGAAATACGCAGTATTTT
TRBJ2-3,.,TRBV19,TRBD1,CASSRDREDTQYF,TGTGCCAGTAGTAGGGACAGGGAAGATACGCAGTATTTT